The 10 T cell receptor beta chains presented below share a single source sample, sequenced in a study of T cell responses to AZD1222 COVID-19 vaccine. Using immunoSEQ multiplex PCR, the repertoire was profiled, and TCRdb retains in-frame clones only, with some absent. The sample records under 120,000 clones, 70% to 90% being singletons. The sequences come from peripheral blood, collected 28 days after the second AZD1222 dose. These receptors were taken from an adult who received the AZD1222 COVID-19 vaccine.

The rearrangement joins TRBV4-2 to TRBJ1-1; D is undetermined. The germline V gene encodes CDR1 LGHNA and CDR2 YNFKEQ. This CDR3 has 14 amino acids. Between the trimmed V and J ends, which lost 0 bases and 1 base, there was a span of 6 bases. CDR3: CASSQDEWNTEAFF. CDR3 nucleotides: TGTGCCAGCAGCCAAGACGAGTGGAACACTGAAGCTTTCTTT.

The V gene is TRBV11-2, the J gene TRBJ1-1, with 8 bases aligning to TRBD1. Germline V gene lookup returns CDR1 SGHAT and CDR2 FQNNGV. There are 14 residues in the CDR3. The ends lost 4 bases at V and 6 bases at J; junction bases unmatched: 7. The CDR3 loop is CASSSVRGLAEAFF. DNA for the CDR3: TGTGCCAGCAGCTCAGTCAGGGGGCTTGCTGAAGCTTTCTTT.

The V and J genes are TRBV6-1 and TRBJ1-1, with TRBD1 matching over 7 bases. CDR1 is MNHNS and CDR2 is SASEGT in the germline V gene. V dropped 4 bases and J dropped 0; count of bases not matched to a gene: 8. The CDR3 extends over 16 amino acids. For the CDR3, the DNA is TGTGCCAGCAGTGGCCCGGGACAGCCATTGAACACTGAAGCTTTCTTT. This codes for CASSGPGQPLNTEAFF.

V is TRBV6-5 and J is TRBJ2-1; 7 bases line up with TRBD1. CDR1 and CDR2 from the germline V gene are MNHEY and SVGAGI. This CDR3 spans 15 amino acids. The trim removed 3 bases at V and 6 bases at J, leaving 8 bases unmatched. The DNA of the CDR3 is TGTGCCAGCAGTTATAAGGGGGCGGGTCGCAATGAGCAGTTCTTC. Its translation is CASSYKGAGRNEQFF.

V is TRBV12-3 or TRBV12-4 and J is TRBJ1-1; D not resolved. This CDR3 is 12 amino acids long. The ends were cut back, 1 base at V and 0 bases at J, with 0 bases in the middle. The CDR3 DNA reads as TGTGCCAGCAGTTTAGTGAACACTGAAGCTTTCTTT. It yields the protein CASSLVNTEAFF.

V and J are TRBV7-8 and TRBJ2-3; TRBD1 is a possible D gene (5 bases). Trimming pared 1 base from V and 4 bases from J, leaving 6 bases between. The CDR3 is made up of 13 amino acids. Germline CDR1 is SGHVS and CDR2 is FQNEAQ. The CDR3 here is CASSLGRADTQYF. The CDR3 DNA sequence: TGTGCCAGCAGCTTAGGCAGGGCAGATACGCAGTATTTT.

This chain connects TRBV7-2 to TRBJ2-5; TRBD1 might be the D (6 bases). Per the germline V gene, CDR1 is SGHTA and CDR2 is FQGNSA. Trimming stripped 3 bases from V and 2 bases from J, with 13 bases between. The CDR3 has 15 residues. The CDR3 DNA reads TGTGCCAGCAGCTTCAACAGGGACCCGCAAGAGACCCAGTACTTC. This translates into CASSFNRDPQETQYF. Full variable domain (rest looked up from reference TRBV7-2 and TRBJ2-5): GAGVSQSPSNKVTEKGKDVELRCDPISGHTALYWYRQSLGQGLEFLIYFQGNSAPDKSGLPSDRFSAERTGGSVSTLTIQRTQQEDSAVYLCASSFNRDPQETQYFGPGTRLLVL.

The V call is TRBV7-8, the J call TRBJ1-1; 10 bases fit TRBD1. The V and J ends lost 3 bases and 4 bases, in that order; junction bases with no gene match: 2. CDR3 length: 14 residues. Germline V CDR1 and CDR2: SGHVS, FQNEAQ. CDR3 region: CASSFRDRGTEAFF. The DNA for the CDR3 is TGTGCCAGCAGCTTCCGGGACAGGGGCACTGAAGCTTTCTTT.

The V call is TRBV6-5, the J call TRBJ1-1; no clear D. Germline V lookup: CDR1 MNHEY, CDR2 SVGAGI. Trimming left V 4 bases short and J 6 bases short, with 12 bases between. The CDR3 loop spans 13 amino acids. CDR3 amino acids: CASSFGGYSEAFF. The CDR3 nucleotides are TGTGCCAGCAGTTTTGGAGGGTACTCTGAAGCTTTCTTT.

The chain carries TRBV19 and TRBJ2-1, with D tentatively TRBD2 (5 bases). CDR3 length equals 12 residues. Trimming removed 3 bases from V and 5 bases from J, with 5 bases in between. The germline CDR1 and CDR2 sequences are LNHDA and SQIVND (reference sequence). The CDR3 DNA is TGTGCCAGTAGTATCGGGGACAATGAGCAGTTCTTC. Translated: CASSIGDNEQFF.